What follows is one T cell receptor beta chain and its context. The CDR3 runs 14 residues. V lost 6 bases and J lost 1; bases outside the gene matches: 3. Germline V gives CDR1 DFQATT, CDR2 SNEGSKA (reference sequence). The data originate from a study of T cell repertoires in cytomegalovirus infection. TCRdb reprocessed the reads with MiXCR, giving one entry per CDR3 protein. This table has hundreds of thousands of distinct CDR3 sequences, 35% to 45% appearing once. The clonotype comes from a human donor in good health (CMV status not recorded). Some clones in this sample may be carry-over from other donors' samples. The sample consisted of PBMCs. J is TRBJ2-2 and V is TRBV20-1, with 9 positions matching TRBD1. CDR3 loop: CSAPDRGNTGELFF. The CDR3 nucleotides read TGCAGTGCCCCGGACAGGGGGAACACCGGGGAGCTGTTTTTT.